This TCR beta chain was observed in a study of human T cells and chemical hapten exposure. Time point reported: healthy volunteer bleed at 2 weeks. The total RNA was obtained from whole blood that was not fractionated. Germline values: CDR1 SQVTM, CDR2 ANQGSEA. The CDR3 runs 18 residues. The ends lost 5 bases at V and 2 bases at J; junction bases unmatched: 15. As originally analysed: Across samples, TCR counts had a median of about 100,000 and ranged from about 23,224 to 700,000. TCRdb independently ran MiXCR on the RACE reads; one entry per CDR3 protein. These V and J calls rely on TCRdb rather than the paper's analysis. The table records about 45,000 distinct CDR3 sequences, almost 4.5% of them present only once.

Sequencing was performed on whole blood. V usage is TRBV29-1 and J usage is TRBJ1-3; 10 positions agree with TRBD1. The TCR comes from a human donor in good health. Some clones in this sample may be carry-over from other donors' samples. CDR3 nucleotide sequence: TGCAGCGTTACTTCTCGGAAGGACAGGGGGGGAACTGGAAACACCATATATTTT. Residues: CSVTSRKDRGGTGNTIYF.